The rows below give T cell receptor beta chains drawn from one sample of a study of identical twins. TCRdb re-analysed the 5' RACE reads in MiXCR, keeping a single row per CDR3 protein. The repertoire includes a few hundred thousand distinct CDR3 sequences, approximately 25% of them detected once, and roughly 2.8% sits in the top ten. The same data also contributed to another study, on T cells expressing NK-cell markers.

Sequencing used CD4+ T cells sorted from blood. These receptor sequences come from a woman aged 18-35 years in good health. CDR3s include the opening cysteine and the closing phenylalanine or tryptophan. D genes are given only for firm matches. Clone size is given for some rows only: seen once, a few or many times, or a class if the clone is expanded.

>TRBJ2-6|TRBD1|TRBV12-3/TRBV12-4|.
TGTGCCAGCACCACCCGGACAGGGCCCTCTGGGGCCAACGTCCTGACTTTC
CASTTRTGPSGANVLTF
>TRBJ2-3|.|TRBV5-1|.
TGCGCCAGCAGCCCGGATCCAGCAGATACGCAGTATTTT
CASSPDPADTQYF
>TRBJ1-6|.|TRBV15|.
TGTGCCACCAGCGGGTTCCTACAGGGAACGCCACTCCACTTT
CATSGFLQGTPLHF
>TRBJ2-3|.|TRBV7-2|.
TGTGCCAGCAGCTCACAGAAACTAGTGGGGGCGACGCAGTATTTT
CASSSQKLVGATQYF
>TRBJ2-3|.|TRBV4-2|many
TGTGCCAGCAGCTCCCACACAGATACGCAGTATTTT
CASSSHTDTQYF
>TRBJ2-7|.|TRBV12-3/TRBV12-4|few
TGTGCCAGCAGTTTAGGGACGGGCGGGATCGAGCAGTACTTC
CASSLGTGGIEQYF
>TRBJ1-6|.|TRBV5-6|few
TGTGCCAGCAGGGGCGGGGGAACCTATAATTCACCCCTCCACTTT
CASRGGGTYNSPLHF
>TRBJ1-2|TRBD1|TRBV18|.
TGTGCCAGCTCTCCAGACAGGGGGCTGAGTGGCTACACCTTC
CASSPDRGLSGYTF
>TRBJ2-7|TRBD2|TRBV7-8|once
TGTGCCAGCAGCCGGCTAGCGGGGGGGGAGCAGTACTTC
CASSRLAGGEQYF
>TRBJ2-7|.|TRBV5-1|.
TGCGCCAGCAGCTGGGCAGGGACAACCTACGAGCAGTACTTC
CASSWAGTTYEQYF
>TRBJ2-7|TRBD1|TRBV10-3|few
TGTGCCATCAGTGAGGGGACAGGTTCGAGCTCCTACGAGCAGTACTTC
CAISEGTGSSSYEQYF
>TRBJ2-2|.|TRBV6-1|.
TGTGCCAGCAGTATGGCCCGAGGGATGGGGGAGCTGTTTTTT
CASSMARGMGELFF